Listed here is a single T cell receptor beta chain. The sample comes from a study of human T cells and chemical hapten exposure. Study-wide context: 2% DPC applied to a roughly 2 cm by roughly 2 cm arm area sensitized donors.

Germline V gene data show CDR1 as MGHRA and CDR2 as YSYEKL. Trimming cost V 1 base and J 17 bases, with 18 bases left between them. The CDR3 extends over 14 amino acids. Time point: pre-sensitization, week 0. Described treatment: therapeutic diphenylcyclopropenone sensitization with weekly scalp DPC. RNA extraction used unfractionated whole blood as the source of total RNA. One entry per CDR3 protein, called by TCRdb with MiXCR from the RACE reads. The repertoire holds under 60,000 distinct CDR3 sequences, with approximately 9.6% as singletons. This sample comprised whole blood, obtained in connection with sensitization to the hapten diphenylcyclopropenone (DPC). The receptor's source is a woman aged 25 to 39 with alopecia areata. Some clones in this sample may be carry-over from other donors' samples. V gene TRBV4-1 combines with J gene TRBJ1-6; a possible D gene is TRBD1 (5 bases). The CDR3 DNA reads TGCGCCAGCAGCCAAGTCCTTGGATTAGGGGCCGTCCACTTT. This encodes CASSQVLGLGAVHF.